These 14 T cell receptor beta chains share one sample of origin, sequenced in a study of cytomegalovirus exposure and HLA in healthy donors. PCR employed 60 Vbeta and 13 Jbeta primers. Using immunoSEQ multiplex PCR, the repertoire was profiled, and TCRdb retains in-frame clones only, with some absent. Seen here are some 190,000 clones, about 88% observed once, and the top ten hold less than 0.4%. Sequenced: PBMCs. The receptors originated from a woman younger than 45 in good health and CMV-seronegative.

This clone occurred a few times. CDR3 protein: CASSYRGRNQPQHF. The CDR3 coding sequence is TGTGCCAGCAGTTACAGGGGGCGCAATCAGCCCCAGCATTTT. The V and J genes are TRBV6-5 and TRBJ1-5; TRBD1 agrees at 7 bases. Germline assignment: CDR1 MNHEY and CDR2 SVGAGI. The length of the CDR3 is 14 residues. The V gene end was trimmed by 2 bases and the J gene end by 2 bases; junction bases not matched to a gene: 0.

V is TRBV6-1 and J is TRBJ2-7; 10 bases align to TRBD2. V shed 5 bases and J 4 bases; nucleotides not matched to a gene: 8. The germline gives CDR1 MNHNS, CDR2 SASEGT. This CDR3 is built from 15 residues. CDR3 coding DNA: TGTGCCAGCAGTCCCCGTGTTAGCGGGGGGTACGAGCAGTACTTC. Protein sequence: CASSPRVSGGYEQYF.

The chain combines TRBV10-3 with TRBJ2-3, with a tentative D call TRBD2 (6 bases). The CDR3 runs to 17 residues. V lost 2 bases, J lost 6 bases, and 21 bases lay in between. The germline CDR1 and CDR2 sequences are ENHRY and SYGVKD. This chain's CDR3 is CAISEAGPRSIWDTQYF. For the CDR3, the DNA is TGTGCCATCAGTGAGGCGGGGCCGCGGAGCATTTGGGATACGCAGTATTTT.

The rearrangement uses TRBV6-1 and TRBJ2-7; TRBD1 matches 7 bases. Germline-derived CDR1 and CDR2 are MNHNS and SASEGT. V was clipped by 7 bases and J by 0 bases; unmatched bases: 9. There are 15 residues in the CDR3. CDR3: CASTPFRQGSYEQYF. The CDR3 coding sequence is TGTGCCAGCACCCCATTTAGACAGGGCTCCTACGAGCAGTACTTC.

V usage is TRBV5-6 and J usage is TRBJ2-5; no clear D gene. The J call could be wrong; TRBJ2-7 is a better fit for the DNA end. This CDR3 is built from 10 residues. In germline, CDR1 is SGHDT, CDR2 YYEEEE. CDR3 DNA: TGTGCCAGCAGCTTTAACGAGCAGTACTTC. Amino acids: CASSFNEQYF.

The chain joins TRBV7-9 to TRBJ2-3; a weak D match, TRBD1 (6 bases). V was pared by 9 bases and J by 0 bases, with 16 bases between. Germline values: CDR1 SEHNR, CDR2 FQNEAQ (reference sequence). CDR3 length equals 15 residues. This chain's CDR3 is CASNGQPLSTDTQYF. The CDR3 DNA sequence: TGTGCCAGTAACGGACAGCCACTTAGCACAGATACGCAGTATTTT.

This clone occurred once. The rearrangement uses TRBV13 and TRBJ2-5; D remains ambiguous. V was clipped by 7 bases and J by 7 bases, with 19 bases between them. Germline V CDR1 and CDR2: PRHDT, FYEKMQ (reference sequence). The CDR3 runs 14 residues. The CDR3 DNA follows: TGTGCCAGCACCCCCCCCGCCACTATTGGGACCCAGTACTTC. The encoded protein is CASTPPATIGTQYF. Full variable domain (missing parts from reference TRBV13 and TRBJ2-5): AAGVIQSPRHLIKEKRETATLKCYPIPRHDTVYWYQQGPGQDPQFLISFYEKMQSDKGSIPDRFSAQQFSDYHSELNMSSLELGDSALYFCASTPPATIGTQYFGPGTRLLVL.

The J gene is TRBJ2-4, the V gene TRBV11-2; D is unresolved. The CDR3 loop spans 16 amino acids. V dropped 0 bases and J dropped 6 bases, with 15 bases sitting between them. Germline CDR1 is SGHAT and CDR2 is FQNNGV. As DNA, the CDR3 is TGTGCCAGCAGCTTAGATCCGGCCTCGGCGGCAAACATTCAGTACTTC. Translation: CASSLDPASAANIQYF. Complete variable domain (other parts from reference TRBV11-2 and TRBJ2-4): EAGVAQSPRYKIIEKRQSVAFWCNPISGHATLYWYQQILGQGPKLLIQFQNNGVVDDSQLPKDRFSAERLKGVDSTLKIQPAKLEDSAVYLCASSLDPASAANIQYFGAGTRLSVL.

The V call is TRBV6-5, the J call TRBJ2-7, with D unresolved. Looked up from germline, CDR1 is MNHEY and CDR2 is SVGAGI. This CDR3 has 15 residues. V was clipped by 5 bases and J by 4 bases, with 18 bases between them. CDR3 sequence: CASSVMASPVYEQYF. In nucleotides, the CDR3 is TGTGCCAGCAGTGTAATGGCCTCCCCAGTGTACGAGCAGTACTTC.

CDR3 sequence reads: CASSSGTSGTDTQYF. CDR3 sequence (DNA): TGTGCCAGCAGTTCCGGGACTAGCGGCACAGATACGCAGTATTTT. The J gene is TRBJ2-3, the V gene TRBV2, with 10 bases that match TRBD2. This CDR3 has 15 residues. J was trimmed by 1 base and V by 5 bases; bases with no gene match: 3. CDR1 SNHLY and CDR2 FYNNEI come from the germline V gene.

The CDR3 nucleotides read TGTGCCAGTAGTATAAGGGGGCACCAAGGTCAGCCCCAGCATTTT. Translation: CASSIRGHQGQPQHF. The V gene is TRBV19, the J gene TRBJ1-5, with TRBD1 matching over 7 bases. This CDR3 is 15 amino acids long. The germline gives CDR1 LNHDA, CDR2 SQIVND (reference sequence). Trimming took 2 bases from V and 6 from J; bases not matched to a gene: 7.

This sequence joins TRBV5-4 and TRBJ2-1, with D possibly matching TRBD2 (6 bases). This CDR3 comprises 14 residues. With 4 bases removed from V and 5 bases from J, the gap between germline ends came to 13 bases. CDR1 is SGHNT and CDR2 is YYREEE in the germline V gene (reference sequence). This chain's CDR3 is CASSQYGTHNEQFF. CDR3 in DNA: TGTGCCAGCAGCCAATACGGGACTCACAATGAGCAGTTCTTC.

This sequence joins TRBV25-1 and TRBJ2-7, with 11 positions matching TRBD1. After removal of 4 bases from V and 5 bases from J, the junction contained 7 bases not matched to a gene. Germline-derived CDR1 and CDR2 are MGHDK and SYGVNS. The CDR3 totals 15 residues. CDR3 loop: CASSGAGQGANEQYF. CDR3 in DNA: TGTGCCAGCAGTGGGGCAGGACAGGGGGCGAACGAGCAGTACTTC.

This clone was seen more than once but under ten times. V is TRBV5-1 and J is TRBJ2-7, with D possibly TRBD1 on 5 matching bases. V gave up 4 bases and J gave up 5 bases, with 10 bases separating them. This CDR3 has 12 residues. Germline CDR1 SGHRS, CDR2 YFSETQ. CDR3 nucleotide sequence: TGCGCCAGCAGCGCGCAGGGCCACGAGCAGTACTTC. Translated, it gives CASSAQGHEQYF. Full variable domain (remainder filled in from reference TRBV5-1 and TRBJ2-7): KAGVTQTPRYLIKTRGQQVTLSCSPISGHRSVSWYQQTPGQGLQFLFEYFSETQRNKGNFPGRFSGRQFSNSRSEMNVSTLELGDSALYLCASSAQGHEQYFGPGTRLTVT.